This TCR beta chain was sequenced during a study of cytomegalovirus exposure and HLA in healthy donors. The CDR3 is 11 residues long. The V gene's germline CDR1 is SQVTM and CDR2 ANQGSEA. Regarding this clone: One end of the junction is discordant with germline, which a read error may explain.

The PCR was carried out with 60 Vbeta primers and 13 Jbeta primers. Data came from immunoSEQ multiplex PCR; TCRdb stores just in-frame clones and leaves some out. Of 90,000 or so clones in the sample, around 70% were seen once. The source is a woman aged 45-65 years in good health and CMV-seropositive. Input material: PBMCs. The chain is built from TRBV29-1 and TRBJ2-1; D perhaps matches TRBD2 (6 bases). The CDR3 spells CSGGGANKQFF. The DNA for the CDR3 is TGCAGCGGGGGAGGCGCCAATAAGCAGTTCTTC.